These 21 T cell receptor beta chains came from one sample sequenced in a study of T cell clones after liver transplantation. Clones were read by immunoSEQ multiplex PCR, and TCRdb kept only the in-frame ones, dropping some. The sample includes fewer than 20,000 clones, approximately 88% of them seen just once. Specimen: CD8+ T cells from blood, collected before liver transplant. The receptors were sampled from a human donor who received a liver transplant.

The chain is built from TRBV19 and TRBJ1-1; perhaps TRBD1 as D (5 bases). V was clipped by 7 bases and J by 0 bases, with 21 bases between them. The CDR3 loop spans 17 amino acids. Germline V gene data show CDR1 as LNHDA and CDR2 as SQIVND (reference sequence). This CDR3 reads CASKVMALQELNTEAFF. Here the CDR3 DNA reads TGTGCCAGTAAAGTAATGGCCCTACAGGAGCTGAACACTGAAGCTTTCTTT. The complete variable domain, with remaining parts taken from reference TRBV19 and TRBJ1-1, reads DGGITQSPKYLFRKEGQNVTLSCEQNLNHDAMYWYRQDPGQGLRLIYYSQIVNDFQKGDIAEGYSVSREKKESFPLTVTSAQKNPTAFYLCASKVMALQELNTEAFFGQGTRLTVV.

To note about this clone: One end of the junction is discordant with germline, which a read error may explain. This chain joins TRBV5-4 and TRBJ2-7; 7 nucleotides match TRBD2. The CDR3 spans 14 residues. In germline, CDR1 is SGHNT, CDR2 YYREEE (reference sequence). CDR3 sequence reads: CASSLGGRPYEQYF. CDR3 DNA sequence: TGTGCCAGCAGTTTGGGGGGGAGACCCTACGAGCAGTACTTC.

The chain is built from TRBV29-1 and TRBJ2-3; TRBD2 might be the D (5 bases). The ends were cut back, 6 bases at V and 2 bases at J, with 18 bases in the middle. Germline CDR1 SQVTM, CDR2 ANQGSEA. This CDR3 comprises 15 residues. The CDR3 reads CSVPYPAGPTDTQYF. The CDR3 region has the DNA TGCAGCGTCCCCTACCCCGCGGGCCCCACAGATACGCAGTATTTT.

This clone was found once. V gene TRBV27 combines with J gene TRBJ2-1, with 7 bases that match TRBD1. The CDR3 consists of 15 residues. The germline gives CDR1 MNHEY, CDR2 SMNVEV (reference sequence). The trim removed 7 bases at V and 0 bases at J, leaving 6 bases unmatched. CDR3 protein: CASTLDRDSYNEQFF. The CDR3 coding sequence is TGTGCCAGCACCCTCGACAGGGACTCCTACAATGAGCAGTTCTTC.

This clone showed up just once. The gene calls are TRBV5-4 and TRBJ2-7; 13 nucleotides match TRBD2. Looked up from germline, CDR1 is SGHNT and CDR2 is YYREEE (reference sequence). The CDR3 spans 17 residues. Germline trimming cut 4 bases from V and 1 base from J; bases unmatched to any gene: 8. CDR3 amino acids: CASSPHPGLAGSYEQYF. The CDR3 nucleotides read TGTGCCAGCAGCCCACACCCGGGACTAGCGGGGTCCTACGAGCAGTACTTC.

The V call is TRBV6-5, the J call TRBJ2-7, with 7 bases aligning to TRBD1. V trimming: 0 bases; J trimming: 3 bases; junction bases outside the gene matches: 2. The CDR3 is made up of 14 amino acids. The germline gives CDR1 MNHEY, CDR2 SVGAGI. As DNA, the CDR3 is TGTGCCAGCAGTTACTCAGGACAGGACTACGAGCAGTACTTC. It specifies CASSYSGQDYEQYF.

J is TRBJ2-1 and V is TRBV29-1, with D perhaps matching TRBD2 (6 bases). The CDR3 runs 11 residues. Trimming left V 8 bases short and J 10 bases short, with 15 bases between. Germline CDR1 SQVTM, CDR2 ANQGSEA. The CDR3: CSPLSSGEQFF. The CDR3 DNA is TGCAGCCCTCTCTCAAGCGGGGAGCAGTTCTTC.

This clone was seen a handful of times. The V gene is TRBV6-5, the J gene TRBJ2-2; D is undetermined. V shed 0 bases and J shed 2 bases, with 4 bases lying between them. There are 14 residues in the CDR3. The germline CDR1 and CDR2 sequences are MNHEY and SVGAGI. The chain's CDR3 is CASSYSPNTGELFF. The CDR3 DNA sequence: TGTGCCAGCAGTTACTCCCCAAACACCGGGGAGCTGTTTTTT.

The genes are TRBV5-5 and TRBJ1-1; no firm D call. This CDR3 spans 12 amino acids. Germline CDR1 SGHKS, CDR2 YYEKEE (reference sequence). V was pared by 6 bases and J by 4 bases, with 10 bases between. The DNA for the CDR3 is TGTGCCAGCAACTTTGCGGGCACTGAAGCTTTCTTT. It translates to CASNFAGTEAFF.

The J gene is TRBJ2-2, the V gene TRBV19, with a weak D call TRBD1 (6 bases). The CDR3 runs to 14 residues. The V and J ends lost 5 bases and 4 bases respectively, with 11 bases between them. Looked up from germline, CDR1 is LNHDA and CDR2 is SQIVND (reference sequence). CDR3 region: CASSPGQLTGELFF. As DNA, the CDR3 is TGTGCCAGTAGTCCCGGACAGCTCACCGGGGAGCTGTTTTTT.

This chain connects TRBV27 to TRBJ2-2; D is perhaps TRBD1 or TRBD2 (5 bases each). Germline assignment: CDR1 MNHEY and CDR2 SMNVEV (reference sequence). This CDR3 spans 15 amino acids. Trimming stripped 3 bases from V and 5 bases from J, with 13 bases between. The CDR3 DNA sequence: TGTGCCAGCAGTTTCAGTAGGGGAGCGACCGGGGAGCTGTTTTTT. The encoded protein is CASSFSRGATGELFF.

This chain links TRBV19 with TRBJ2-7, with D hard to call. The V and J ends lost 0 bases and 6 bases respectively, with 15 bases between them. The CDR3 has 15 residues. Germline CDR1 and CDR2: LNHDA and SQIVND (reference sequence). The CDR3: CASSIDGELAREQYF. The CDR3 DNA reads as TGTGCCAGTAGTATAGATGGAGAACTCGCCCGCGAGCAGTACTTC.

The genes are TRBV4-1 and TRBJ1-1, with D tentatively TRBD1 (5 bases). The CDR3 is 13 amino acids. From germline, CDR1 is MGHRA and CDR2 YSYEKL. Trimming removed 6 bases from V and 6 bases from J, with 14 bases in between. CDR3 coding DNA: TGCGCCAGCAGGTCAGGGTTAGGGCCTGAAGCTTTCTTT. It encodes CASRSGLGPEAFF.

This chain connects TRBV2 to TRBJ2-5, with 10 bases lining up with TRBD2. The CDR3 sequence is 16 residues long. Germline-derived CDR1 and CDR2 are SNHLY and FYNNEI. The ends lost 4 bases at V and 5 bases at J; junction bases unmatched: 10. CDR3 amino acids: CASSVGLAGAVETQYF. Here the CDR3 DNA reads TGTGCCAGCAGTGTCGGGCTAGCGGGAGCGGTGGAGACCCAGTACTTC.

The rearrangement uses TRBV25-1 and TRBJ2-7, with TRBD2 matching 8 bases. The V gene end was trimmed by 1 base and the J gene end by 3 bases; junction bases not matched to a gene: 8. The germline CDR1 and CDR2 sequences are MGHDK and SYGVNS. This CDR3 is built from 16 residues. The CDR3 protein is CASSESRTSSFYEQYF. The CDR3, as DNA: TGTGCCAGCAGTGAATCTAGGACTAGCTCTTTCTACGAGCAGTACTTC.

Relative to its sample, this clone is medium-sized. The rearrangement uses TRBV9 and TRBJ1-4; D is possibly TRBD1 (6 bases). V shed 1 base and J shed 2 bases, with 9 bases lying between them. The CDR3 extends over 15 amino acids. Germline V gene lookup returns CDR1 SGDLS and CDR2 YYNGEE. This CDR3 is CASSVQGRTNEKLFF. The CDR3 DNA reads TGTGCCAGCAGCGTACAGGGGAGGACTAATGAAAAACTGTTTTTT.

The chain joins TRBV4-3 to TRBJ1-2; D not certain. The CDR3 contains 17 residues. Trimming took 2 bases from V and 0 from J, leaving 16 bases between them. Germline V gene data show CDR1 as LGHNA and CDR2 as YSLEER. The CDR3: CASSQHRASTANYGYTF. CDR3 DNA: TGCGCCAGCAGCCAACACCGGGCCTCTACGGCTAACTATGGCTACACCTTC.

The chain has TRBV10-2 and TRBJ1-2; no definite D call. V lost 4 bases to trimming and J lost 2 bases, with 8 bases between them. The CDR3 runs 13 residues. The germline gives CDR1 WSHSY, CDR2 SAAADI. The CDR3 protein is CASSAGVNYGYTF. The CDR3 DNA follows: TGCGCCAGCAGTGCCGGGGTAAACTATGGCTACACCTTC.

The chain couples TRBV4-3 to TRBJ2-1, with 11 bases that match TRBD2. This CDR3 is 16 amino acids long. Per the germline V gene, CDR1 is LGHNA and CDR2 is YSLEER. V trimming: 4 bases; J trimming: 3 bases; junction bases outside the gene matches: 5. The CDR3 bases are TGCGCCAGCAGCCCAGAGACTAGCGGGGTCTACAATGAGCAGTTCTTC. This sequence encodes CASSPETSGVYNEQFF.

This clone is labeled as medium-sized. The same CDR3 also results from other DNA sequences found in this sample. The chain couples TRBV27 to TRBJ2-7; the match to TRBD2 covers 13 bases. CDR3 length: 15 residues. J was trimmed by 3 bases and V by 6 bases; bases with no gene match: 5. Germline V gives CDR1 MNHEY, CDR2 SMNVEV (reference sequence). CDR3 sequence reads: CASRSGLAGLYEQYF. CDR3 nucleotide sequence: TGTGCCAGCAGGTCGGGACTAGCGGGACTCTACGAGCAGTACTTC.

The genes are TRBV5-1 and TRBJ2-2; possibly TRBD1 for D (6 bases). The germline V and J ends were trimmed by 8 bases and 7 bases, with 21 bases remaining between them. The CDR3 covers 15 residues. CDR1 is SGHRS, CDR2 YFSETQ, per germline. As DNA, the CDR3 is TGCGCCAGTACCACGACCGGGCAGGGGATCGGGGAGCTGTTTTTT. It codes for CASTTTGQGIGELFF. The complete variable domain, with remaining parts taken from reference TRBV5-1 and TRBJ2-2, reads KAGVTQTPRYLIKTRGQQVTLSCSPISGHRSVSWYQQTPGQGLQFLFEYFSETQRNKGNFPGRFSGRQFSNSRSEMNVSTLELGDSALYLCASTTTGQGIGELFFGEGSRLTVL.